This TCR beta chain was recovered during a study of shared clonotypes between healthy human individuals. Study findings and constraints: Compared with clonotypes that all four donors shared, non-shared clonotypes had lower generation probabilities. What limited the represented genetic and exposure-history diversity was the small number of donors.

Of note for this clone: What it recognizes is unknown.

CDR3 length: 19 residues. V trimming: 5 bases; J trimming: 5 bases; junction bases outside the gene matches: 17. Germline V lookup: CDR1 SGHTA, CDR2 FQGTGA. Measured with immunoSEQ multiplex PCR; TCRdb has only the in-frame clones, and not every one. The sample has 2 million to 2.5 million clones; 85% to 95% are singletons. The sequencing input was naive CD4+ T cells from PBMCs. Subset in this sample: CD45RA+ positively selected. The clonotype was recovered from a man between 18 and 29 years old in good health. Some clones in this sample may be carry-over from other donors' samples. This chain connects TRBV7-3 to TRBJ2-2; 10 nucleotides line up with TRBD2. CDR3 loop: CASSPIPSLAGGGTGELFF. CDR3 nucleotide sequence: TGTGCCAGCAGCCCCATCCCCTCTTTAGCGGGAGGAGGAACCGGGGAGCTGTTTTTT.